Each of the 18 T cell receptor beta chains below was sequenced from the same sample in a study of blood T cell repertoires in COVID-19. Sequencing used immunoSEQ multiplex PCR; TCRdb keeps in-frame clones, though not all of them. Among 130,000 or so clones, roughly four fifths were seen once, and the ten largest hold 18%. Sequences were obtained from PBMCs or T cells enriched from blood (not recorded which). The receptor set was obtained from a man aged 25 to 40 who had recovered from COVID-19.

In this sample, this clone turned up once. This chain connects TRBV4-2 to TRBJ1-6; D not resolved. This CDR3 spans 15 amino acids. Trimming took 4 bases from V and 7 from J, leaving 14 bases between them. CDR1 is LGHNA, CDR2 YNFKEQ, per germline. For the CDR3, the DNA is TGTGCCAGCAGCCCTCCGGAGGTAGGAAATTCACCCCTCCACTTT. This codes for CASSPPEVGNSPLHF.

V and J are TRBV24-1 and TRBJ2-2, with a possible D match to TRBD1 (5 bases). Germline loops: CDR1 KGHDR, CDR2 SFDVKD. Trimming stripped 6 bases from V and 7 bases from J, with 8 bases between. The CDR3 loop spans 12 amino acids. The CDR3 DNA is TGTGCCACCAGTCCCAGGGACGGGGAGCTGTTTTTT. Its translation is CATSPRDGELFF.

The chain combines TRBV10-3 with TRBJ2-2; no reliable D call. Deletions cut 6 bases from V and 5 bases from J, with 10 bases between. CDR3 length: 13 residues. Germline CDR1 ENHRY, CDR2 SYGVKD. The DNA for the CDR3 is TGTGCCATCAGATCGGAGCAAACCGGGGAGCTGTTTTTT. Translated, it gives CAIRSEQTGELFF.

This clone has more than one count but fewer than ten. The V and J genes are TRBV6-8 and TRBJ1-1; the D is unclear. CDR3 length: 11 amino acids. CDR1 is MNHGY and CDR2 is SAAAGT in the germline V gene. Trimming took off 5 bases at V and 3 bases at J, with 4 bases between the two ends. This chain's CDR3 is CASSQDTEAFF. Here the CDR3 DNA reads TGTGCCAGCAGTCAGGACACTGAAGCTTTCTTT.

The CDR3 DNA follows: TGTGCCTGGAACATGAACACTGAAGCTTTCTTT. Its translation is CAWNMNTEAFF. J is TRBJ1-1 and V is TRBV30; D remains ambiguous. Germline V gene lookup returns CDR1 GTSNPN and CDR2 SVGIG (reference sequence). The CDR3 is made up of 11 amino acids. Trimming shortened V by 4 bases and J by 0 bases, and 3 bases separated the two germline ends.

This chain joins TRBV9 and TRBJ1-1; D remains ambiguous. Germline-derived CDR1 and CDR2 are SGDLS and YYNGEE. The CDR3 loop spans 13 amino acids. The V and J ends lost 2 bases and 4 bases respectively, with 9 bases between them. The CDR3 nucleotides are TGTGCCAGCAGCGTCGAACCGGGCACTGAAGCTTTCTTT. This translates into CASSVEPGTEAFF.

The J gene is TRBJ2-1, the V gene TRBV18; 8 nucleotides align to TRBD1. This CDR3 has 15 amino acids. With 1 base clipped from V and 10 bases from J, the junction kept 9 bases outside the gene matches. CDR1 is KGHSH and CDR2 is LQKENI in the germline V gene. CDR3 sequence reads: CASSPLGQGAGEQFF. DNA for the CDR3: TGTGCCAGCTCACCACTAGGGCAGGGGGCAGGGGAGCAGTTCTTC.

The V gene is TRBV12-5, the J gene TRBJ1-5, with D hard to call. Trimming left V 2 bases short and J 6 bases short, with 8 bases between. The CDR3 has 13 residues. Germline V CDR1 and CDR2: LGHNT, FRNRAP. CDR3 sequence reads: CASGLLPGQPQHF. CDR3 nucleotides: TGTGCTAGTGGTTTGTTACCCGGTCAGCCCCAGCATTTT.

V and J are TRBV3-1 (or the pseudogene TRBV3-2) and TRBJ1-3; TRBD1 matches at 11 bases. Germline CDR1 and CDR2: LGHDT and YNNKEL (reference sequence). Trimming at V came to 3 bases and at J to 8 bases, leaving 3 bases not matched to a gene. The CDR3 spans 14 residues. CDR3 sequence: CASSQRTGGDTIYF. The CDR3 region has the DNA TGTGCCAGCAGCCAGAGGACAGGGGGCGACACCATATATTTT.

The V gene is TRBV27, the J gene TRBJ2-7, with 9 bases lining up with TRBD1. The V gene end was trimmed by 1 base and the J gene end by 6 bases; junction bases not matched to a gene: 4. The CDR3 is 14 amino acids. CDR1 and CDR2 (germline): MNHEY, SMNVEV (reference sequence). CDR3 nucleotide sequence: TGTGCCAGCAGTTTATTGGGACAGGGCTTCGAGCAGTACTTC. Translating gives CASSLLGQGFEQYF.

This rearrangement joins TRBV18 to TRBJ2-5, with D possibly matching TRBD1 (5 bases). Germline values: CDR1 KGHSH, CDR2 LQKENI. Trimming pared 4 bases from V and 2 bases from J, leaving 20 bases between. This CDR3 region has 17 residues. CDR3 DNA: TGTGCCAGCTCACTCATGGAACAGGTCGTTCCACAAGAGACCCAGTACTTC. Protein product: CASSLMEQVVPQETQYF.

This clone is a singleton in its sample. The CDR3 region is CASIPGEGTNEKLFF. The DNA of the CDR3 is TGTGCCAGCATCCCTGGGGAGGGGACTAATGAAAAACTGTTTTTT. This chain uses TRBV28 with TRBJ1-4, with D perhaps matching TRBD1 (5 bases). Germline CDR1 reads MDHEN; CDR2 reads SYDVKM. CDR3 size: 15 residues. The V and J ends lost 7 bases and 2 bases respectively, with 14 bases between them.

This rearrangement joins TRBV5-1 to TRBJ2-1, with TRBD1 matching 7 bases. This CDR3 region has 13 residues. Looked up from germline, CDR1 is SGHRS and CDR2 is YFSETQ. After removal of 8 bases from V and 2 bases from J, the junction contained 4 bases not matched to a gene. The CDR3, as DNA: TGCGCCAGTCAGACAGGGCCCTACAATGAGCAGTTCTTC. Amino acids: CASQTGPYNEQFF.

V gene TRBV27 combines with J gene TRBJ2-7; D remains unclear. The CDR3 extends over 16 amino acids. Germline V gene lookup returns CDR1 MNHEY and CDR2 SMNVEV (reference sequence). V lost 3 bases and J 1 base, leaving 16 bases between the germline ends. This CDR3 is CASSLSKYDSSYEQYF. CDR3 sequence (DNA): TGTGCCAGCAGTTTGTCGAAATACGACTCGTCCTACGAGCAGTACTTC.

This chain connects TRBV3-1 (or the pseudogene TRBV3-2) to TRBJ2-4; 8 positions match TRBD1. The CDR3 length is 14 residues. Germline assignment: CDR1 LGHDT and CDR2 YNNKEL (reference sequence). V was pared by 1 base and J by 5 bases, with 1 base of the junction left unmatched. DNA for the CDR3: TGTGCCAGCAGCCAAGGCAGGGGGCAAAACATTCAGTACTTC. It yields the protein CASSQGRGQNIQYF.

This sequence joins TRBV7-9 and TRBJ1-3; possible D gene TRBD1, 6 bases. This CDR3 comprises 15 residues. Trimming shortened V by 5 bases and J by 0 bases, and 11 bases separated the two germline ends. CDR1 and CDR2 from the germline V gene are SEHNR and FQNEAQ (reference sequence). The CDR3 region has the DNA TGTGCCAGCAGCGGCACAGGGTACTCTGGAAACACCATATATTTT. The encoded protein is CASSGTGYSGNTIYF.

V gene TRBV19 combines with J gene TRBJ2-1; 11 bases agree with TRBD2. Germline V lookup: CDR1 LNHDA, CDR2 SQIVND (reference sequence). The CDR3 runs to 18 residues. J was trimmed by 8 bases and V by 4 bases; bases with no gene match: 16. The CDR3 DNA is TGTGCCAGTAGTACTTACACCGGGACTAGCGGAGCTCGCGATGAGCAGTTCTTC. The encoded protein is CASSTYTGTSGARDEQFF.

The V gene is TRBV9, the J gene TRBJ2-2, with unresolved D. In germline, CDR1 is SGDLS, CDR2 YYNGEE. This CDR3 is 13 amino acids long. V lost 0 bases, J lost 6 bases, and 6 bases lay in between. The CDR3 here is CASSVETAGELFF. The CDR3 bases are TGTGCCAGCAGCGTAGAGACTGCCGGGGAGCTGTTTTTT.